The 10 T cell receptor beta chains below were found in one sample sequenced in a study of shared clonotypes between healthy human individuals. Only in-frame clones appear in the TCRdb table, and some are missing; sequencing was by immunoSEQ multiplex PCR. The data show about 510,000 clones, 60% to 85% seen once. Input material: PBMCs. The receptors shown here come from a woman aged 40 to 50 in good health. Some clones in this sample may be carry-over from other donors' samples.

The chain employs TRBV4-1 and TRBJ2-7; 9 bases match TRBD1. Germline CDR1 is MGHRA and CDR2 is YSYEKL. This CDR3 has 16 residues. The V and J ends lost 1 base and 5 bases, in that order; junction bases with no gene match: 9. CDR3 amino acids: CASSQGYGTGYDEQYF. The CDR3, as DNA: TGCGCCAGCAGCCAAGGGTACGGGACAGGGTACGACGAGCAGTACTTC.

This clone has only one observation. The chain couples TRBV7-9 to TRBJ2-2, with D possibly TRBD1 on 6 matching bases. Trimming stripped 3 bases from V and 6 bases from J, with 14 bases between. Germline V gene data show CDR1 as SEHNR and CDR2 as FQNEAQ (reference sequence). This CDR3 has 15 amino acids. The CDR3 sequence: CASSLLTGTAGELFF. CDR3 DNA: TGTGCCAGCAGCTTGTTAACAGGGACGGCCGGGGAGCTGTTTTTT.

This chain uses TRBV5-8 with TRBJ2-7; TRBD2 matches at 8 bases. This CDR3 comprises 14 residues. Unmatched junction bases numbered 6, after V lost 3 bases and J lost 4 bases. Germline V lookup: CDR1 SGHTS, CDR2 YDEGEE. Here the CDR3 reads CASSYRTSPYEQYF. The CDR3 bases are TGTGCCAGCAGCTACCGGACTAGCCCATACGAGCAGTACTTC.

The chain employs TRBV9 and TRBJ2-7; no reliable D call. Trimming shortened V by 0 bases and J by 12 bases, and 10 bases separated the two germline ends. This CDR3 contains 11 residues. Germline V gene data show CDR1 as SGDLS and CDR2 as YYNGEE. This CDR3 reads CASSVGEERYF. The CDR3 DNA reads as TGTGCCAGCAGCGTAGGGGAAGAACGGTACTTC. Using reference TRBV9 and TRBJ2-7 for the parts outside the CDR3, the full variable domain is DSGVTQTPKHLITATGQRVTLRCSPRSGDLSVYWYQQSLDQGLQFLIQYYNGEERAKGNILERFSAQQFPDLHSELNLSSLELGDSALYFCASSVGEERYFGPGTRLTVT.

The V call is TRBV7-9, the J call TRBJ1-1; D gene unclear. This CDR3 comprises 12 residues. Deletions cut 1 base from V and 7 bases from J, with 7 bases between. The germline V gene encodes CDR1 SEHNR and CDR2 FQNEAQ (reference sequence). CDR3 nucleotide sequence: TGTGCCAGCAGCTTAGAGTTCGGTGAAGCTTTCTTT. Amino acid sequence: CASSLEFGEAFF.

This clone was detected ten times or more. The chain employs TRBV27 and TRBJ2-7; TRBD1 aligns across 7 bases. With V trimmed by 6 bases and J by 0 bases, 17 bases remained unmatched. The CDR3 is made up of 18 amino acids. CDR1 MNHEY and CDR2 SMNVEV come from the germline V gene (reference sequence). CDR3 protein: CASSRYGITGQTSYEQYF. CDR3 DNA: TGTGCCAGCAGCCGTTATGGGATCACGGGACAGACCTCCTACGAGCAGTACTTC.

The rearrangement joins TRBV28 to TRBJ1-5, with 8 positions matching TRBD1. The CDR3 sequence is 15 residues long. CDR1 is MDHEN, CDR2 SYDVKM, per germline. V shed 6 bases and J 3 bases; nucleotides not matched to a gene: 7. CDR3 sequence: CASSPTGVHNQPQHF. The DNA of the CDR3 is TGTGCCAGCAGCCCGACAGGGGTTCACAATCAGCCCCAGCATTTT.

The chain has TRBV28 and TRBJ2-5; D might be TRBD1 (6 bases). The germline V gene encodes CDR1 MDHEN and CDR2 SYDVKM. The CDR3 length is 14 residues. The V end lost 5 bases, the J end lost 3 bases, and 13 bases lay between the germline ends. CDR3 bases: TGTGCCAGCAGTCTCGTGACAGGAAAAGAGACCCAGTACTTC. Its protein is CASSLVTGKETQYF.

The chain uses TRBV15 and TRBJ1-5; no clear D gene. The V end was cut by 3 bases, the J end by 5 bases, with 11 bases between. CDR1 is LNHNV, CDR2 YYDKDF, per germline (reference sequence). This CDR3 is 14 amino acids long. CDR3 coding DNA: TGTGCCACCAGCAGGCGACTAACAGATCAGCCCCAGCATTTT. Translation: CATSRRLTDQPQHF.

The chain combines TRBV4-1 with TRBJ2-3, with D possibly matching TRBD2 (7 bases). Trimming cost V 0 bases and J 2 bases, with 21 bases left between them. Per the germline V gene, CDR1 is MGHRA and CDR2 is YSYEKL. This CDR3 contains 19 residues. In nucleotides, the CDR3 is TGCGCCAGCAGCCAAGAACCAGGGGCAGCGGGATTCATCACAGATACGCAGTATTTT. Translated: CASSQEPGAAGFITDTQYF.